A selection of T cell receptor beta chains follows, all from one sample in a study of cytomegalovirus exposure and HLA in healthy donors. Data came from immunoSEQ multiplex PCR; TCRdb stores just in-frame clones and leaves some out. The sample carries some 100,000 clones, roughly 58% recorded once. Sequencing input: PBMCs. The source of these receptors is a woman in her twenties or thirties in good health and CMV-seropositive. Each CDR3 is given without its conserved first and last residue. The order of the fields is V gene, CDR3 protein.

V gene: TRBV5-1
CDR3 protein: ASSSAANYGYT

V gene: TRBV19
CDR3 protein: ASSISSRRDIQY

V gene: TRBV9
CDR3 protein: ASSPRGAEGSGANVLT

V gene: TRBV30
CDR3 protein: AWSSILTGDLKPKETQY

V gene: TRBV18
CDR3 protein: ASSPSGSLSTDTQY

V gene: TRBV6-6
CDR3 protein: ASTEPGQGSPEAF

V gene: TRBV2
CDR3 protein: ASSGLLVSGKNIQY

V gene: TRBV27
CDR3 protein: ASAQGGTDTQY

V gene: TRBV14
CDR3 protein: ASSLQGTTEAF

V gene: TRBV18
CDR3 protein: ASSPPGGLQETQY

V gene: TRBV7-2
CDR3 protein: ASSPGQLGGEKLF

V gene: TRBV7-9
CDR3 protein: ASSRSIRGDQETQY

V gene: TRBV6-5
CDR3 protein: ASSYVVTGANEQY

V gene: TRBV5-1
CDR3 protein: ASSSDTQNTIY

V gene: TRBV6-1
CDR3 protein: ASSEARGRSNYGYT

V gene: TRBV5-4
CDR3 protein: ASRNGGAQGEQF

V gene: TRBV5-6
CDR3 protein: ASTWGTGWSYGYT

V gene: TRBV6-5
CDR3 protein: ASSQGTLGNTIY

V gene: TRBV7-6
CDR3 protein: ASSPGTPYSNQPQH

V gene: TRBV4-2
CDR3 protein: ASRTGVDYGYT

V gene: TRBV28
CDR3 protein: ASSFLDRGYNYGYT

V gene: TRBV28
CDR3 protein: ASSFSGGAEETQY

V gene: TRBV28
CDR3 protein: ASSTPLTGETNYGYT

V gene: TRBV19
CDR3 protein: ASSIVVGAYEQY

V gene: TRBV7-2
CDR3 protein: ASSLGERRGSNEQF